The 17 T cell receptor beta chains below were found in one sample sequenced in a study of human T cells and chemical hapten exposure. From the RACE reads, TCRdb called clonotypes with MiXCR, one entry per CDR3 protein. The table lists around 110,000 distinct CDR3 sequences, roughly 12% of them singletons. As for time point: patch test 1, 2 weeks after DPC sensitization. As for treatment: therapeutic diphenylcyclopropenone sensitization with weekly scalp DPC. This material consisted of whole blood, taken in connection with sensitization to the hapten diphenylcyclopropenone (DPC). These receptors came from a woman in her fifties or sixties with alopecia areata. Some clones in this sample may be carry-over from other donors' samples.

This clonotype has a handful of counts. The gene calls are TRBV19 and TRBJ1-2; 8 bases are shared with TRBD1. The junction had 4 bases not matched to a gene; V was cut back by 4 bases and J by 6 bases. This CDR3 spans 13 amino acids. Per germline, CDR1 LNHDA and CDR2 SQIVND (reference sequence). CDR3 sequence reads: CASSTTGADGYTF. The CDR3 DNA follows: TGTGCCAGTAGTACGACAGGGGCGGATGGCTACACCTTC.

This clonotype appeared a few times. This chain uses TRBV5-1 with TRBJ2-7, with a possible D match to TRBD2 (6 bases). V dropped 4 bases and J dropped 3 bases, with 17 bases sitting between them. From germline, CDR1 is SGHRS and CDR2 YFSETQ. The CDR3 loop spans 15 amino acids. CDR3 protein: CASSPRDSTHYEQYF. CDR3 coding DNA: TGCGCCAGCAGCCCGCGGGACTCGACGCACTACGAGCAGTACTTC.

The chain links TRBV7-6 to TRBJ2-2, with TRBD1 as a possible D gene (6 bases). This CDR3 spans 15 amino acids. CDR1 and CDR2 (germline): SGHVS, FNYEAQ. V lost 5 bases to trimming and J lost 0 bases, with 10 bases between them. CDR3 in DNA: TGTGCCAGCAGCCCAGGGGTAGCGAACACCGGGGAGCTGTTTTTT. It is translated as CASSPGVANTGELFF.

This clonotype was counted ten times or more. The V gene is TRBV15, the J gene TRBJ2-7; the match to TRBD1 covers 9 bases. The CDR3 is 14 residues long. Germline V gives CDR1 LNHNV, CDR2 YYDKDF (reference sequence). V shed 6 bases and J 0 bases; nucleotides not matched to a gene: 3. CDR3 nucleotides: TGTGCCACCAGTCGACAGGGGGGCTCCTACGAGCAGTACTTC. Protein product: CATSRQGGSYEQYF.

This clonotype was detected only a few times. The rearrangement joins TRBV7-9 to TRBJ1-3, with a weak D call TRBD1 (6 bases). Germline-derived CDR1 and CDR2 are SEHNR and FQNEAQ (reference sequence). CDR3 length: 15 residues. The V end lost 4 bases, the J end lost 0 bases, and 10 bases lay between the germline ends. Written as DNA, the CDR3 is TGTGCCAGCAGCTCAGGACAGAGCTCTGGAAACACCATATATTTT. It translates to CASSSGQSSGNTIYF.

In its sample, this clonotype was seen a few times. This chain uses TRBV5-1 with TRBJ2-3; D remains unclear. Trimming cost V 4 bases and J 5 bases, with 8 bases left between them. This CDR3 comprises 12 residues. Per the germline V gene, CDR1 is SGHRS and CDR2 is YFSETQ. DNA of the CDR3: TGCGCCAGCAGCCGCTCGCAAGATACGCAGTATTTT. Its translation: CASSRSQDTQYF.

The chain links TRBV2 to TRBJ2-3; D is perhaps TRBD1 (5 bases). CDR3 size: 14 residues. Per germline, CDR1 SNHLY and CDR2 FYNNEI. Trimming removed 6 bases from V and 0 bases from J, with 10 bases in between. CDR3: CASSQGVSTDTQYF. The CDR3 DNA reads as TGTGCCAGCAGCCAGGGCGTGAGCACAGATACGCAGTATTTT.

There are many counts of this clonotype. The V gene is TRBV5-6, the J gene TRBJ2-7; D might be TRBD1 (6 bases). The CDR3 covers 14 residues. V was pared by 4 bases and J by 1 base, with 12 bases between. Looked up from germline, CDR1 is SGHDT and CDR2 is YYEEEE. CDR3 in amino acids: CASSQGSLSYEQYF. The DNA of the CDR3 is TGTGCCAGCAGCCAGGGGAGCCTATCCTACGAGCAGTACTTC.

This clonotype was picked up a small number of times. The genes are TRBV11-3 and TRBJ2-5; TRBD1 might be the D (5 bases). The germline CDR1 and CDR2 sequences are SGHNT and YENEEA. The CDR3 sequence is 14 residues long. V lost 5 bases and J lost 4, with 14 bases in between. CDR3 amino acids: CASSLYQGAETQYF. CDR3 sequence (DNA): TGTGCCAGCAGCCTATATCAAGGGGCAGAGACCCAGTACTTC. The variable domain in full, completed from reference TRBV11-3 and TRBJ2-5, reads EAGVVQSPRYKIIEKKQPVAFWCNPISGHNTLYWYLQNLGQGPELLIRYENEEAVDDSQLPKDRFSAERLKGVDSTLKIQPAELGDSAVYLCASSLYQGAETQYFGPGTRLLVL.

This clonotype came up many times. CDR3 protein: CASSLSGGSNQPQHF. Here the CDR3 DNA reads TGCGCCAGCAGCCTCTCAGGGGGGAGCAATCAGCCCCAGCATTTT. The rearrangement joins TRBV4-3 to TRBJ1-5; 7 bases fit TRBD1. Germline V gene lookup returns CDR1 LGHNA and CDR2 YSLEER. Trimming removed 4 bases from V and 1 base from J; junction bases left unmatched: 4. The CDR3 loop spans 15 amino acids.

V gene TRBV7-2 combines with J gene TRBJ2-7; D unclear. The germline V gene encodes CDR1 SGHTA and CDR2 FQGNSA. V was shortened by 5 bases and J by 3 bases, with 17 bases between the two germline ends. The length of the CDR3 is 15 residues. The chain's CDR3 is CASSPSGQSRYEQYF. The CDR3 region has the DNA TGTGCCAGCAGCCCCTCCGGGCAGAGCCGCTACGAGCAGTACTTC.

This chain links TRBV6-5 with TRBJ1-6, with D tentatively TRBD1 (6 bases). From germline, CDR1 is MNHEY and CDR2 SVGAGI. This CDR3 is built from 21 residues. Trimming left V 5 bases short and J 6 bases short, with 32 bases between. The CDR3: CASSLNERFFDGGTPNSPLHF. The CDR3 region has the DNA TGTGCCAGCAGTCTTAATGAAAGGTTCTTCGACGGGGGGACACCTAATTCACCCCTCCACTTT.

The chain combines TRBV5-8 with TRBJ2-1; D is uncertain. This CDR3 contains 19 residues. V was pared by 0 bases and J by 0 bases, with 19 bases between. CDR1 is SGHTS and CDR2 is YDEGEE in the germline V gene. The DNA of the CDR3 is TGTGCCAGCAGCTTGGCGCTGGGCACGGGCGGCCTCTCCTACAATGAGCAGTTCTTC. Protein sequence: CASSLALGTGGLSYNEQFF.

The table lists this clonotype with many counts. The chain couples TRBV28 to TRBJ2-2; D is undetermined. CDR1 MDHEN and CDR2 SYDVKM come from the germline V gene. Trimming pared 3 bases from V and 4 bases from J, leaving 6 bases between. The CDR3 contains 13 residues. CDR3: CASSFPATGELFF. CDR3 in DNA: TGTGCCAGCAGTTTCCCAGCCACCGGGGAGCTGTTTTTT.

This clonotype was counted at least ten times. The CDR3 sequence is CASSPAGAYEQYF. The CDR3, as DNA: TGTGCCAGCAGCCCGGCGGGGGCCTACGAGCAGTACTTC. The chain combines TRBV28 with TRBJ2-7; 7 nucleotides match TRBD2. Trimming at V came to 6 bases and at J to 2 bases, leaving 4 bases not matched to a gene. The CDR3 is 13 amino acids. Germline-derived CDR1 and CDR2 are MDHEN and SYDVKM.

This chain connects TRBV6-6 to TRBJ1-2, with 7 bases matching TRBD1. CDR3 size: 15 residues. Germline V gene lookup returns CDR1 MNHNY and CDR2 SVGAGI (reference sequence). V was pared by 5 bases and J by 8 bases, with 14 bases of the junction left unmatched. The CDR3 here is CASSLYAGTASGYTF. CDR3 coding DNA: TGTGCCAGCAGTCTATATGCCGGGACAGCGTCCGGCTACACCTTC.

This clonotype occurred a few times. The genes are TRBV2 and TRBJ1-3, with D unclear. The length of the CDR3 is 12 residues. Germline V gene data show CDR1 as SNHLY and CDR2 as FYNNEI. The V gene lost 7 bases and the J gene lost 5 bases, with 9 bases spanning the gap. As DNA, the CDR3 is TGTGCCAGCAAGGGCAGTAGAAACACCATATATTTT. The encoded protein is CASKGSRNTIYF.